One sample yielded the 14 T cell receptor beta chains listed below, sequenced in a study of blood T cell repertoires in COVID-19. The method was immunoSEQ multiplex PCR; TCRdb's version includes in-frame clones alone and lacks a portion of them. The sample yields under 200,000 clones, 82% seen once. Sequenced material: PBMCs or T cells enriched from blood (not recorded which). The receptor set was obtained from a man aged 60 to 69 who had recovered from COVID-19.

CDR3 loop: CASSPFTRLGEQYF. CDR3 nucleotides: TGTGCCAGCAGCCCATTTACGCGGTTGGGCGAGCAGTACTTC. The chain uses TRBV9 and TRBJ2-7; D is uncertain. The CDR3 runs to 14 residues. Germline-derived CDR1 and CDR2 are SGDLS and YYNGEE. V lost 4 bases to trimming and J lost 6 bases, with 17 bases between them.

This chain joins TRBV2 and TRBJ2-3; 9 bases align to TRBD2. The CDR3 spans 15 residues. From germline, CDR1 is SNHLY and CDR2 FYNNEI. With V trimmed by 7 bases and J by 0 bases, 5 bases remained unmatched. CDR3 loop: CASTGLAYSTDTQYF. The CDR3, as DNA: TGTGCCAGCACGGGACTAGCCTATAGCACAGATACGCAGTATTTT.

This rearrangement joins TRBV28 to TRBJ2-7; D is possibly TRBD2 (5 bases). V was pared by 6 bases and J by 1 base, with 10 bases between. The germline V gene has CDR1 MDHEN and CDR2 SYDVKM. CDR3 length: 13 residues. The DNA of the CDR3 is TGTGCCAGCAGGAATCCGGGATCCTACGAGCAGTACTTC. Its translation is CASRNPGSYEQYF.

This clone turned up a few times. This chain joins TRBV5-1 and TRBJ1-2; 9 nucleotides align to TRBD1. With V trimmed by 4 bases and J by 5 bases, 6 bases remained unmatched. Germline values: CDR1 SGHRS, CDR2 YFSETQ. The CDR3 is 14 amino acids. Here the CDR3 reads CASSPGQGKYGYTF. CDR3 DNA: TGCGCCAGCAGCCCCGGACAGGGGAAATATGGCTACACCTTC.

This clone occurred a few times. The V gene is TRBV7-2, the J gene TRBJ2-2; perhaps TRBD1 as D (5 bases). Germline V gene data show CDR1 as SGHTA and CDR2 as FQGNSA. This CDR3 is built from 13 residues. V lost 6 bases and J 5 bases, leaving 10 bases between the germline ends. CDR3 nucleotide sequence: TGTGCCAGCAGACAGGTGGGGACCGGGGAGCTGTTTTTT. Encoded protein: CASRQVGTGELFF.

This clone turned up a few times. The chain employs TRBV5-4 and TRBJ2-3; D perhaps matches TRBD1 (5 bases). This CDR3 comprises 16 residues. V was shortened by 0 bases and J by 1 base, with 12 bases between the two germline ends. Germline V gene data show CDR1 as SGHNT and CDR2 as YYREEE (reference sequence). The CDR3 DNA sequence: TGTGCCAGCAGCTTGGTAAGCAGGGTTGGCACAGATACGCAGTATTTT. The encoded protein is CASSLVSRVGTDTQYF.

This clone was observed once. The J gene is TRBJ1-2, the V gene TRBV2; 7 positions agree with TRBD1. Germline V gene sequence: CDR1 SNHLY, CDR2 FYNNEI. V lost 6 bases to trimming and J lost 5 bases; unmatched junction nucleotides: 9. This CDR3 region has 14 residues. The CDR3 bases are TGTGCCAGCAGCCAGTTGGGACAGCAATATGGCTACACCTTC. Amino acid sequence: CASSQLGQQYGYTF.

The gene calls are TRBV21-1 and TRBJ2-5; TRBD1, the table's D call, lacks a check against the DNA. TRBV21-1 is a known pseudogene. The CDR3 covers 14 residues. CDR3 amino acids: CASKEIGRRETQYF. The CDR3 DNA follows: TGTGCCAGCAAGGAAATTGGGCGACGAGAGACCCAGTACTTC.

The chain recombines TRBV7-9 with TRBJ1-5; TRBD1 is a possible D gene (6 bases). The CDR3 is made up of 15 amino acids. Trimming took off 4 bases at V and 2 bases at J, with 12 bases between the two ends. CDR1 SEHNR and CDR2 FQNEAQ come from the germline V gene (reference sequence). CDR3 in amino acids: CASSWGQYGNQPQHF. DNA for the CDR3: TGTGCCAGCAGCTGGGGGCAGTATGGCAATCAGCCCCAGCATTTT. The entire variable domain, with the rest obtained from reference TRBV7-9 and TRBJ1-5, is as follows: DTGVSQNPRHKITKRGQNVTFRCDPISEHNRLYWYRQTLGQGPEFLTYFQNEAQLEKSRLLSDRFSAERPKGSFSTLEIQRTEQGDSAMYLCASSWGQYGNQPQHFGDGTRLSIL.

The chain has TRBV21-1 and TRBJ2-2; the table gives TRBD1 as D, unverified against the DNA. TRBV21-1 represents a pseudogene. The CDR3 sequence is 15 residues long. The CDR3 nucleotides are TGTGCCAGCAGCAAACGAACAGGGTACACCGGGGAGCTGTTTTTT. It yields the protein CASSKRTGYTGELFF.

The table lists this clone with a count of one. The chain joins TRBV5-1 to TRBJ1-1; D is perhaps TRBD1 (5 bases). Germline CDR1 is SGHRS and CDR2 is YFSETQ. The CDR3 has 12 residues. V was pared by 0 bases and J by 8 bases, with 8 bases between. CDR3 sequence (DNA): TGCGCCAGCAGCTTGGATACAGGAGAAGCTTTCTTT. Translation gives CASSLDTGEAFF.

The chain links TRBV3-1 (or the pseudogene TRBV3-2) to TRBJ1-1; D possibly corresponds to TRBD1 (6 bases). Germline CDR1 LGHDT, CDR2 YNNKEL (reference sequence). This CDR3 has 13 amino acids. The V end was cut by 2 bases, the J end by 4 bases, with 8 bases between. The CDR3 nucleotides read TGTGCCAGCAGCCAACAGGGGATCACTGAAGCTTTCTTT. It encodes CASSQQGITEAFF.

This chain uses TRBV30 with TRBJ1-3; the D gene is possibly TRBD1 (6 bases). The V and J ends lost 3 bases and 4 bases respectively, with 10 bases between them. Germline V CDR1 and CDR2: GTSNPN, SVGIG (reference sequence). The CDR3 totals 13 residues. Here the CDR3 reads CAWRGALGNTIYF. CDR3 nucleotides: TGTGCCTGGAGGGGGGCCCTCGGAAACACCATATATTTT.

This clone was seen once. V and J are TRBV28 and TRBJ1-5, with TRBD1 matching over 7 bases. Looked up from germline, CDR1 is MDHEN and CDR2 is SYDVKM. V was pared by 6 bases and J by 0 bases, with 11 bases of the junction left unmatched. The CDR3 length is 17 residues. CDR3 DNA: TGTGCCAGCAGGGAGGGGGACAGTCGCTATAGCAATCAGCCCCAGCATTTT. Translation gives CASREGDSRYSNQPQHF.